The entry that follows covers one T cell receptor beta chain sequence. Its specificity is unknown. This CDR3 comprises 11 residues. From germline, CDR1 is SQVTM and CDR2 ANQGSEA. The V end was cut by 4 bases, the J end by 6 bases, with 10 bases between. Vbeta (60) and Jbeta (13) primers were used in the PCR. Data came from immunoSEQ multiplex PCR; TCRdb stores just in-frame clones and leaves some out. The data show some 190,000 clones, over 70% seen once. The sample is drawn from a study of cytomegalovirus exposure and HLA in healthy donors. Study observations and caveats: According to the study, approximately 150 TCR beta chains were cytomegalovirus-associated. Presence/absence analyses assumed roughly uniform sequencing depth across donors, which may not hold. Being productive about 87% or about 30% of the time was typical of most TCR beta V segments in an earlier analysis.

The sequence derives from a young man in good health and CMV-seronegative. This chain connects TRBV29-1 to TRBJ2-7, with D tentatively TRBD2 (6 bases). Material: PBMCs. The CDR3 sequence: CSVGSGGEQYF. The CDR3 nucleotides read TGCAGCGTTGGGTCCGGGGGCGAGCAGTACTTC.